This TCR beta chain was documented in a study of blood T cells in healthy people across ages. A second PCR, run for roughly 6 to 11 cycles, used a sample-barcoded 5' primer plus a J-beta primer mix. TCRdb reprocessed the 5' RACE reads with MiXCR, giving one entry per CDR3 protein. Among about 840,000 distinct CDR3 sequences, 25% to 35% were seen once, and the ten largest hold roughly 10%. Whenever a sample was processed, at least 7 million PBMCs were isolated. This clonotype was recorded a few times. These records were also assigned to another study, of T cells of mothers and their children.

This receptor was obtained from a woman between 35 and 50 years old in good health. The material sequenced was blood.

CDR3 nucleotides: TGTGCCAGCAGTTTATCGTTCAATCAGCCCCAGCATTTT. Protein product: CASSLSFNQPQHF. The chain employs TRBV27 and TRBJ1-5; D unresolved. Germline CDR1 reads MNHEY; CDR2 reads SMNVEV (reference sequence). V was trimmed by 0 bases and J by 3 bases, leaving 3 bases between them. The CDR3 is 13 residues long.